Following are 10 T cell receptor beta chains from one sample sequenced in a study of blood T cell dynamics during melanoma immunotherapy. Time point specified: pre-treatment baseline. TCRdb keeps only in-frame clones here, not all; method: immunoSEQ multiplex PCR. The sample holds over 10,000 clones; approximately 90% are singletons and the top ten take approximately 0.18%. Sample: effector memory CD8+ T cells from blood, taken from a patient treated with checkpoint blockade. The source is a human donor with melanoma.

The chain uses TRBV30 and TRBJ2-5; TRBD2 matches at 15 bases. Germline CDR1 is GTSNPN and CDR2 is SVGIG (reference sequence). This CDR3 spans 17 amino acids. Unmatched junction bases numbered 7, after V lost 5 bases and J lost 0 bases. The CDR3 sequence is CAWAGLAGGSYQETQYF. The CDR3 DNA follows: TGTGCCTGGGCGGGACTAGCGGGAGGCTCTTACCAAGAGACCCAGTACTTC.

This chain joins TRBV28 and TRBJ2-7; D unresolved. The V gene's germline CDR1 is MDHEN and CDR2 SYDVKM. CDR3 size: 16 residues. V shed 5 bases and J shed 4 bases, with 21 bases lying between them. CDR3 in DNA: TGTGCCAGCAGTCTCCCGACCCGGACGTCGTTATACGAGCAGTACTTC. This encodes CASSLPTRTSLYEQYF.

V and J are TRBV4-3 and TRBJ2-7; TRBD1 aligns across 7 bases. The CDR3 is made up of 15 amino acids. Trimming at V came to 4 bases and at J to 2 bases, leaving 8 bases not matched to a gene. In germline, CDR1 is LGHNA, CDR2 YSLEER. CDR3 in amino acids: CASSPGTASPYEQYF. The CDR3 DNA sequence: TGCGCCAGCAGCCCCGGGACAGCCTCTCCCTACGAGCAGTACTTC.

The rearrangement uses TRBV4-3 and TRBJ2-7; the D gene is possibly TRBD2 (6 bases). This CDR3 region has 15 residues. Germline V gene sequence: CDR1 LGHNA, CDR2 YSLEER. V lost 0 bases to trimming and J lost 8 bases, with 17 bases between them. In nucleotides, the CDR3 is TGCGCCAGCAGCCAAGAGGGGACTTGGGGGGAGAAGCAGTACTTC. Amino acid sequence: CASSQEGTWGEKQYF.

The chain uses TRBV5-6 and TRBJ2-5; D is unresolved. Trimming removed 0 bases from V and 4 bases from J, with 13 bases in between. CDR1 is SGHDT and CDR2 is YYEEEE in the germline V gene. CDR3 size: 15 residues. CDR3 residues: CASSLALNGRETQYF. The CDR3 bases are TGTGCCAGCAGCTTGGCCTTAAACGGCAGAGAGACCCAGTACTTC. Using reference TRBV5-6 and TRBJ2-5 for the parts outside the CDR3, the full variable domain is DAGVTQSPTHLIKTRGQQVTLRCSPKSGHDTVSWYQQALGQGPQFIFQYYEEEERQRGNFPDRFSGHQFPNYSSELNVNALLLGDSALYLCASSLALNGRETQYFGPGTRLLVL.

This chain links TRBV19 with TRBJ2-1; D is uncertain. Germline CDR1 and CDR2: LNHDA and SQIVND (reference sequence). V lost 10 bases and J 7 bases, leaving 11 bases between the germline ends. This CDR3 has 11 amino acids. CDR3 in amino acids: CATTSPNEQFF. As DNA, the CDR3 is TGTGCCACTACAAGCCCAAATGAGCAGTTCTTC.

This chain connects TRBV28 to TRBJ2-1; TRBD2 aligns across 9 bases. Germline V gene data show CDR1 as MDHEN and CDR2 as SYDVKM. The length of the CDR3 is 15 residues. V trimming: 7 bases; J trimming: 7 bases; junction bases outside the gene matches: 11. The CDR3 is CASTQSAGGGNEQFF. DNA for the CDR3: TGTGCCAGCACCCAGTCAGCGGGAGGTGGAAATGAGCAGTTCTTC.

This clone showed up just once. This chain links TRBV2 with TRBJ2-7; either TRBD1 or TRBD2 may supply D (5 bases each). Trimming took off 11 bases at V and 0 bases at J, with 29 bases between the two ends. There are 18 residues in the CDR3. Germline CDR1 reads SNHLY; CDR2 reads FYNNEI. The CDR3 nucleotides read TGTGCCTGCCAAGGGGACCCGACACGCCACCCTTACTCCTACGAGCAGTACTTC. Translating it yields CACQGDPTRHPYSYEQYF.

The rearrangement links TRBV19 to TRBJ1-1; 8 bases are a match to TRBD1. Looked up from germline, CDR1 is LNHDA and CDR2 is SQIVND (reference sequence). Trimming took 2 bases from V and 3 from J; bases not matched to a gene: 2. The length of the CDR3 is 14 residues. The CDR3 spells CASSIQGADTEAFF. The CDR3 nucleotides read TGTGCCAGTAGTATACAGGGGGCTGACACTGAAGCTTTCTTT.

J is TRBJ2-3 and V is TRBV19; 11 positions match TRBD1. The CDR3 contains 16 residues. Germline V gene sequence: CDR1 LNHDA, CDR2 SQIVND (reference sequence). J was trimmed by 5 bases and V by 3 bases; bases with no gene match: 7. The CDR3 loop reads CASSIPDRGQGDTQYF. In DNA form, the CDR3 reads TGTGCCAGTAGTATCCCGGACAGGGGGCAGGGAGATACGCAGTATTTT.